Presented here are 16 T cell receptor beta chains from one specimen sequenced in a study of CD8+CD57+ T cells in acquired aplastic anemia. CD8+CD57+ cell expansion, shown by flow cytometry, had occurred in the patients selected for sequencing. The use of genomic DNA as template underpinned the TCR beta VDJ and CDR3 profiling. MiXCR was run by TCRdb on the reads, yielding one entry per CDR3 protein. The table includes approximately 160,000 distinct CDR3 sequences, over 40% detected once. Sequencing was performed on sorted CD4+, CD8+, or CD8+CD57+ T cells (not recorded which) from PBMCs. These receptors all stem from a human donor with aplastic anemia.

This clonotype was found many times. The chain has TRBV6-1 and TRBJ1-5, with unresolved D. Germline lookup yields CDR1 MNHNS and CDR2 SASEGT. Trimming left V 3 bases short and J 3 bases short, with 9 bases between. The CDR3 has 14 amino acids. CDR3 region: CASSDQVPNQPQHF. CDR3 in DNA: TGTGCCAGCAGTGACCAGGTCCCCAATCAGCCCCAGCATTTT.

The chain is built from TRBV20-1 and TRBJ2-3, with 9 positions matching TRBD2. V shed 6 bases, J shed 0 bases, and the junction held 4 bases outside the gene matches. The CDR3 contains 14 residues. Germline V gene lookup returns CDR1 DFQATT and CDR2 SNEGSKA (reference sequence). The CDR3 sequence is CSATLAGSTDTQYF. DNA for the CDR3: TGCAGTGCGACACTAGCGGGTAGCACAGATACGCAGTATTTT.

This clonotype is medium-sized in the sample. CDR3 loop: CATSRDSYEQYV. The CDR3 nucleotides read TGTGCCACCAGCAGGGACTCCTACGAGCAGTACGTC. V and J are TRBV15 and TRBJ2-7; D gene ambiguous. V was trimmed by 3 bases and J by 0 bases, leaving 3 bases between them. Germline CDR1 and CDR2: LNHNV and YYDKDF (reference sequence). The CDR3 sequence is 12 residues long.

This clonotype was observed many times. The chain recombines TRBV6-1 with TRBJ1-1; D is uncertain. Trimming pared 1 base from V and 2 bases from J, leaving 8 bases between. Germline V gene data show CDR1 as MNHNS and CDR2 as SASEGT. This CDR3 has 14 residues. The CDR3 coding sequence is TGTGCCAGCAGTGAAGTGGCTTTAAACACTGAAGCTTTCTTT. Residues: CASSEVALNTEAFF.

This clonotype was observed at least ten times. V and J are TRBV6-1 and TRBJ1-6; D perhaps matches TRBD1 (5 bases). Germline V gives CDR1 MNHNS, CDR2 SASEGT. V lost 6 bases and J 14 bases, leaving 8 bases between the germline ends. The CDR3 is 10 amino acids. CDR3 amino acids: CASRLQALHF. In DNA form, the CDR3 reads TGTGCCAGCAGGTTACAGGCCCTCCACTTT.

The V and J genes are TRBV19 and TRBJ1-3; unclear D gene. The CDR3 runs 15 residues. The germline gives CDR1 LNHDA, CDR2 SQIVND (reference sequence). V gave up 6 bases and J gave up 0 bases, with 12 bases separating them. CDR3 region: CASSPGRPSGNTIYF. The DNA of the CDR3 is TGTGCCAGTAGCCCGGGCCGGCCCTCTGGAAACACCATATATTTT.

The chain joins TRBV25-1 to TRBJ2-7; 12 bases agree with TRBD1. The germline gives CDR1 MGHDK, CDR2 SYGVNS. J lost 0 bases, V lost 5 bases, and 8 bases had no gene match. The CDR3 length is 17 residues. CDR3 coding DNA: TGTGCCAGCAGTACGGGACAGGGGGCCGAACCCTCCTACGAGCAGTACGTC. Protein: CASSTGQGAEPSYEQYV.

The V call is TRBV10-3, the J call TRBJ2-3; maybe TRBD2 (6 bases). The CDR3 runs to 16 residues. Looked up from germline, CDR1 is ENHRY and CDR2 is SYGVKD. Trimming removed 0 bases from V and 6 bases from J, with 16 bases in between. The CDR3 coding sequence is TGTGCCATCAGTGAGTCGGAGGAGGGCCAAGGGGATACGCAGTATTTT. It specifies CAISESEEGQGDTQYF.

This chain joins TRBV24-1 and TRBJ2-3, with 8 bases identical to TRBD2. The length of the CDR3 is 14 residues. Looked up from germline, CDR1 is KGHDR and CDR2 is SFDVKD. V trimming: 7 bases; J trimming: 4 bases; junction bases outside the gene matches: 6. CDR3 amino acids: CATRPGGLADTQYF. The CDR3 DNA is TGTGCCACCAGACCGGGGGGGCTCGCAGATACGCAGTATTTT.

Notes on this clonotype: It is likely a read error, because the conserved phenylalanine at the end of the CDR3 is missing. The chain has TRBV29-1 and TRBJ2-1; no reliable D call. The CDR3 is 14 amino acids. Looked up from germline, CDR1 is SQVTM and CDR2 is ANQGSEA. V lost 3 bases to trimming and J lost 0 bases, with 9 bases between them. CDR3 residues: CSVDVLGSYNEQFL. CDR3 coding DNA: TGCAGCGTTGATGTCCTGGGCTCCTACAATGAGCAGTTCCTC.

V is TRBV5-4 and J is TRBJ1-6; a possible D gene is TRBD1 (5 bases). The CDR3 is 14 amino acids. With 0 bases removed from V and 9 bases from J, the gap between germline ends came to 10 bases. CDR1 is SGHNT, CDR2 YYREEE, per germline (reference sequence). For the CDR3, the DNA is TGTGCCAGCAGCTTGGGGGGCCTTGGTTCACCCCTCCACTTT. This translates into CASSLGGLGSPLHF.

The V gene is TRBV25-1, the J gene TRBJ1-2; 7 nucleotides agree with TRBD1. CDR1 is MGHDK, CDR2 SYGVNS, per germline. With V trimmed by 7 bases and J by 2 bases, 4 bases remained unmatched. This CDR3 contains 13 residues. This CDR3 is CASNPTGNYGYTF. CDR3 DNA sequence: TGTGCCAGCAATCCGACAGGGAACTATGGCTACACCTTC.

V usage is TRBV15 and J usage is TRBJ1-1; D might be TRBD1 (6 bases). V dropped 0 bases and J dropped 1 base, with 12 bases sitting between them. Per the germline V gene, CDR1 is LNHNV and CDR2 is YYDKDF (reference sequence). The CDR3 extends over 16 amino acids. CDR3 coding DNA: TGTGCCACCAGCAGAGAGGGGGGGGCGCGGAACACTGAAGCTTTCTTT. Translation gives CATSREGGARNTEAFF.

This clonotype was counted ten times or more. The chain uses TRBV20-1 and TRBJ2-3; TRBD2 matches at 8 bases. This CDR3 has 15 amino acids. The germline V gene has CDR1 DFQATT and CDR2 SNEGSKA (reference sequence). V was pared by 1 base and J by 5 bases, with 8 bases of the junction left unmatched. Written as DNA, the CDR3 is TGCAGTGCTAGAGGGTATCGGGGGGGCCAAGATACGCAGTATTTT. Amino acids: CSARGYRGGQDTQYF.

The V call is TRBV7-3, the J call TRBJ2-1; TRBD2 matches 8 bases. The CDR3 totals 15 residues. V was pared by 3 bases and J by 4 bases, with 5 bases of the junction left unmatched. Germline-derived CDR1 and CDR2 are SGHTA and FQGTGA. DNA of the CDR3: TGTGCCAGCAGCTTTGGGGTAGCGGGATACAATGAGCAGTTCTTC. It codes for CASSFGVAGYNEQFF.

The sample holds one count of this clonotype. The CDR3 region is CSYGQAGGEQYF. CDR3 in DNA: TGCAGTTACGGACAGGCCGGGGGGGAGCAGTACTTC. The chain has TRBV20-1 and TRBJ2-7; D may match TRBD1 or TRBD2 (7 bases each). V was pared by 8 bases and J by 7 bases, with 18 bases between. Germline V gene lookup returns CDR1 DFQATT and CDR2 SNEGSKA (reference sequence). This CDR3 spans 12 amino acids.